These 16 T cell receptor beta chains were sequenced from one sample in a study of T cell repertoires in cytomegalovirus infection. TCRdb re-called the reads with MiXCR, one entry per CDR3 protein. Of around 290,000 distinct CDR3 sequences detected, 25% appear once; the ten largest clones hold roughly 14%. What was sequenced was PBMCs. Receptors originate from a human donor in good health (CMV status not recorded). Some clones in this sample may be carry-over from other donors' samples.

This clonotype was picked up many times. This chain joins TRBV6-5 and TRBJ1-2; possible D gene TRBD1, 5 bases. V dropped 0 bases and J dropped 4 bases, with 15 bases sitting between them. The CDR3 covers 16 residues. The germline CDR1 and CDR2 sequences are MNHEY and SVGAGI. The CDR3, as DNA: TGTGCCAGCAGTTACTCGACGGGGGGGTCCTCCTATGGCTACACCTTC. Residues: CASSYSTGGSSYGYTF.

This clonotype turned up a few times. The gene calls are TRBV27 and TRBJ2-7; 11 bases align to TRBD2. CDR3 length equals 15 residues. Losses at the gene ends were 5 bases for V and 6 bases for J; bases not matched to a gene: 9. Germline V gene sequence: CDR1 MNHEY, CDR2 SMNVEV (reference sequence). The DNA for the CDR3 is TGTGCCAGCAGTCCAAATAGCGGGAGGGCGTCCGAGCAGTACTTC. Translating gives CASSPNSGRASEQYF.

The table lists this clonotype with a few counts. CDR3 nucleotide sequence: TGCAGTGCTAGAGGGGATTTCGGGGGGGCCTACAATGAGCAGTTCTTC. Translating gives CSARGDFGGAYNEQFF. The chain is built from TRBV20-1 and TRBJ2-1, with 8 positions matching TRBD2. J was trimmed by 2 bases and V by 1 base; bases with no gene match: 7. Germline CDR1 is DFQATT and CDR2 is SNEGSKA (reference sequence). The CDR3 spans 16 residues.

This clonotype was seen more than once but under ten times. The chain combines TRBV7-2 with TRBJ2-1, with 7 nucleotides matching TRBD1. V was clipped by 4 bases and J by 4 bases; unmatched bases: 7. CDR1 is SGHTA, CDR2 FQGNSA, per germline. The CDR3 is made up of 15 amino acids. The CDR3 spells CASSSQGGAYNEQFF. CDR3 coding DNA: TGTGCCAGCAGCTCCCAAGGGGGCGCGTACAATGAGCAGTTCTTC.

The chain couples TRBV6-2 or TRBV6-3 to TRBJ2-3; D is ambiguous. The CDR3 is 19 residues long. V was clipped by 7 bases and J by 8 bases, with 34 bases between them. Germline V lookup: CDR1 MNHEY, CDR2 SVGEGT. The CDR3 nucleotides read TGTGCCAGCATCCTCGAAAAAAGAATACAGCCTGGATCCCCATTTACGCAGTATTTT. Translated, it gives CASILEKRIQPGSPFTQYF.

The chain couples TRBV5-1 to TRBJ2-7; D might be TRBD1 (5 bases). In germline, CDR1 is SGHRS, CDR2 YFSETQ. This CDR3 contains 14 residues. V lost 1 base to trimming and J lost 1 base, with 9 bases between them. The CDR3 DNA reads TGCGCCAGCAGCTTGCTACAGGAATCCTACGAGCAGTACTTC. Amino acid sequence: CASSLLQESYEQYF.

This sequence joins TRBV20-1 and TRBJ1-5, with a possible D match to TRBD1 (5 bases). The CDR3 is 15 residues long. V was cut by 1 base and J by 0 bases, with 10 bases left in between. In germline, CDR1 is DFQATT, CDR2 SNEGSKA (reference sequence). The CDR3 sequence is CSARAGVDSNQPQHF. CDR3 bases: TGCAGTGCTAGAGCGGGGGTAGATAGCAATCAGCCCCAGCATTTT.

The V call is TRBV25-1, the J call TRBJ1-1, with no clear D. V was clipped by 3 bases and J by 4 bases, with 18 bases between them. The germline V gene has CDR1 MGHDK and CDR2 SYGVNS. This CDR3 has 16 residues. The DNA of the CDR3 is TGTGCCAGCAGTGATGAAGGGCCTGACTGGGGCACTGAAGCTTTCTTT. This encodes CASSDEGPDWGTEAFF. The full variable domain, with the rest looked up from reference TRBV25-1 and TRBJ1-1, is EADIYQTPRYLVIGTGKKITLECSQTMGHDKMYWYQQDPGMELHLIHYSYGVNSTEKGDLSSESTVSRIRTEHFPLTLESARPSHTSQYLCASSDEGPDWGTEAFFGQGTRLTVV.

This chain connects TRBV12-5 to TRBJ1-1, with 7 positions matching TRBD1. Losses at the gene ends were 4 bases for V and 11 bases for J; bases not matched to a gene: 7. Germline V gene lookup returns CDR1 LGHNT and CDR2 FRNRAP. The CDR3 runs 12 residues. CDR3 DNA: TGTGCTAGTGGTTGGACAGGCCGAGACGCTTTCTTT. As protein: CASGWTGRDAFF.

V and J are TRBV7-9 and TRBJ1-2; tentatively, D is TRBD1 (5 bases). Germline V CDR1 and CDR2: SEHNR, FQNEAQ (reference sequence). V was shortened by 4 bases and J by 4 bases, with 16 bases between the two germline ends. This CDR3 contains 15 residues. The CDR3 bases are TGTGCCAGCAGCTCCGGACAACGGGCCACCTATGGCTACACCTTC. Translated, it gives CASSSGQRATYGYTF.

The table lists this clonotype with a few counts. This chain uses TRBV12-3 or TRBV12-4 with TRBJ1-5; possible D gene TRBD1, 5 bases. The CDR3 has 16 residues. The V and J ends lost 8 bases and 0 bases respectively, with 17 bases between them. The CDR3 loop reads CASGPGRTNSNQPQHF. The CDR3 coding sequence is TGTGCCAGCGGGCCGGGACGGACAAATAGCAATCAGCCCCAGCATTTT.

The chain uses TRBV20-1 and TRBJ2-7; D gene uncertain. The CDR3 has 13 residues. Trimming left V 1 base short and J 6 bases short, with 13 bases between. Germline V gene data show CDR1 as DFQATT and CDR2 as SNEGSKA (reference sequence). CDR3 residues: CSARALQWGEQYF. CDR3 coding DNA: TGCAGTGCTAGAGCCCTTCAATGGGGCGAGCAGTACTTC.

DNA for the CDR3: TGTGCCAGCAGCACCCATACAGGGGGAGAGACCCAGTACTTC. Protein: CASSTHTGGETQYF. The J gene is TRBJ2-5, the V gene TRBV7-9; 8 bases line up with TRBD1. CDR1 SEHNR and CDR2 FQNEAQ come from the germline V gene (reference sequence). J lost 4 bases, V lost 5 bases, and 6 bases had no gene match. This CDR3 comprises 14 residues.

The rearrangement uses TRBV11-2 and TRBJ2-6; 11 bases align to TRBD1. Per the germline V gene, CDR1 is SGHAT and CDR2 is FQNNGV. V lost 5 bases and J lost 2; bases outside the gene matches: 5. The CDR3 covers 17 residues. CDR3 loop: CASSDPGQGAGANVLTF. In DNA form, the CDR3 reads TGTGCCAGCAGCGACCCGGGACAGGGGGCTGGGGCCAACGTCCTGACTTTC.

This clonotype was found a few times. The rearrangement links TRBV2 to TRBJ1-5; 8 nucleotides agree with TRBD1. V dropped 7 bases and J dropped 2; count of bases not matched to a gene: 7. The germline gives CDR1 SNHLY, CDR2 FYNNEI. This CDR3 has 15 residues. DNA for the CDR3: TGTGCCAGCACCGGACAGGGCCTTCGCAATCAGCCCCAGCATTTT. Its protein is CASTGQGLRNQPQHF.

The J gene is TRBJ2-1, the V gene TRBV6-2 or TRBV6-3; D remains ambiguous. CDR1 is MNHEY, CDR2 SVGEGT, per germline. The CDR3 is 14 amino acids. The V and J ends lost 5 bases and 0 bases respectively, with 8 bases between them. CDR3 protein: CASSASFSYNEQFF. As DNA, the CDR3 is TGTGCCAGCAGTGCCAGCTTCTCCTACAATGAGCAGTTCTTC.